A single sample is the source of the 4 T cell receptor beta chains below, sequenced in a study of shared clonotypes between healthy human individuals. Libraries were prepared by immunoSEQ multiplex PCR; TCRdb keeps only in-frame clonotypes and omits some of them. The repertoire has hundreds of thousands of clones, approximately 79% of them found once; the top ten carry more than 1.5%. The sample comprised memory CD4+ T cells sorted from blood. Described subset: CD45RA-negative fraction. All receptors derive from a woman in her twenties or thirties in good health.

The genes are TRBV27 and TRBJ2-7; D is undetermined. The CDR3 loop spans 15 amino acids. The germline V and J ends were trimmed by 6 bases and 0 bases, with 15 bases remaining between them. Per germline, CDR1 MNHEY and CDR2 SMNVEV (reference sequence). In DNA form, the CDR3 reads TGTGCCAGCAGACCCGGCGGTTACAGCTCCTACGAGCAGTACTTC. Translating it yields CASRPGGYSSYEQYF.

The chain combines TRBV28 with TRBJ1-3; D may be TRBD1 (6 bases). There are 16 residues in the CDR3. V was shortened by 2 bases and J by 7 bases, with 18 bases between the two germline ends. Looked up from germline, CDR1 is MDHEN and CDR2 is SYDVKM. The CDR3 DNA follows: TGTGCCAGCAGTTTAGCCCCGGGGGGGCCGCGGAACACCATATATTTT. It encodes CASSLAPGGPRNTIYF.

The chain carries TRBV23-1 and TRBJ1-2; maybe TRBD1 (6 bases). TRBV23-1 counts as an open reading frame of uncertain function. The CDR3 contains 16 residues. The V end was cut by 4 bases, the J end by 7 bases, with 22 bases between. The CDR3 sequence is CASSLLVCTGISGYTF. As DNA, the CDR3 is TGCGCCAGCAGTCTTTTAGTTTGTACAGGGATAAGTGGCTACACCTTC.

About this clone itself: The sample carries other DNA sequences with the same CDR3. The chain is built from TRBV5-1 and TRBJ1-1; tentatively, D is TRBD1 (5 bases). The CDR3 has 14 residues. CDR1 SGHRS and CDR2 YFSETQ come from the germline V gene. Trimming took off 0 bases at V and 1 base at J, with 7 bases between the two ends. The CDR3 reads CASSLGGANTEAFF. As DNA, the CDR3 is TGCGCCAGCAGCTTGGGAGGGGCGAACACTGAAGCTTTCTTT.